The entry below gives a single TCR beta chain sequence along with its context. This clonotype showed up just a few times. The antigen this receptor binds is unknown. It has no much larger one-base neighbor in the sample; base qualities were not kept. For this chain, trimming is 5 bases at the V end and 11 bases at the J end, and the number of junction bases without a gene match is 8. From the cysteine through the phenylalanine, the CDR3 covers 12 amino acids. Only the CDR3 DNA stays, 36 bases, in frame from base 1. CDR1 SGHDN and CDR2 FVKESK were looked up in the germline V gene. The record originates from a study of T cells in Graves' hyperthyroidism and ophthalmopathy (dated by TCRdb to between 2018 and 2020). Background on the whole study: Peripheral blood was sampled at the time of initial diagnosis, prior to any treatment. Thyroid tissue and blood T-cell repertoires from six Graves' hyperthyroidism patients were also compared in the study. The 100 discovery patients were randomly split 7:3 into training and test sets. TCR V-J signatures able to tell the groups apart were searched for in a discovery cohort of approximately 95 patients, of whom roughly 42 had Graves' ophthalmopathy and about 60 had stable Graves' hyperthyroidism. Whether ophthalmopathy could be predicted prospectively was tested in an independent validation cohort made up of 18 to 20 hyperthyroidism patients plus 17 patients who later progressed to ophthalmopathy. Following sampling, methimazole starting at 30 mg daily was given to hyperthyroidism patients, and high-dose intravenous methylprednisolone was given to ophthalmopathy patients. According to the paper, TCR Vbeta CDR3 sequencing was carried out on more than 120 peripheral blood samples, which came from fewer than 50 ophthalmopathy, some 73 hyperthyroidism and approximately 17 progressor patients.

Graves' hyperthyroidism was defined as stable when no progression to ophthalmopathy occurred over 18 months of follow-up. Hyperthyroidism patients were newly diagnosed, with disease duration under 2 months, and aged 18 to 65 years. The study excluded patients with uncontrolled infections, other autoimmune diseases, pregnancy or lactation. Diagnoses were established on the basis of clinical symptoms, serum thyroxine and TRAb, thyroid ultrasound, and orbital computed tomography. Ficoll-Paque density gradient centrifugation was used to isolate PBMCs from 8 to 10 ml of fresh peripheral blood. Trizol reagent was used to extract total RNA, and RNA quality was then checked on an Agilent 2100 Bioanalyzer. Overall study outcomes, separate from this receptor: During validation, the model predicted progression to ophthalmopathy a median of about 6.3 months ahead of onset, with roughly 65% sensitivity and under 85% specificity. In cross-validation, a model built on a 13 V-J signature told ophthalmopathy apart from stable hyperthyroidism with over 85% sensitivity and approximately 81% specificity, and in testing the same model reached 80%/75%. No statistical method was used to set the sample size in advance, and investigators knew the group allocation. Most expanded thyroid clonotypes (frequency above 0.001) were also found in blood, which suggests that blood repertoires may mirror thyroid immune responses.

The TCR beta CDR3 regions were amplified from the RNA transcripts. The first round of RT-PCR for the TCR CDR3 was performed with the HTBI primer set and the Qiagen OneStep RT-PCR kit. Libraries were constructed in a second round of multiplex PCR, after which size selection and purification were performed. The libraries were sequenced on an Illumina HiSeq2000 using paired-end 100 bp reads. The authors processed their data as follows. Raw data were processed with SOAPnuke, discarding reads with adapters, uncalled bases, mean Phred below 15, or no exact constant-primer or identifier match. High-quality paired reads were merged with COPE v1.2.5, and unique nucleotide sequences were defined as clonotypes. MiTCR v1.1 was used to align the clonotypes against IMGT TRBV, TRBD and TRBJ reference segments. Analysis was restricted to V-J combinations with a frequency above 0.0001, which covered roughly 99% of repertoires. A TCS score was defined as the ratio of F50 (clonal expansion) to E x V (chaos), with BLOSUM62-based TCRdist applied between CDR3 peptides within each V-J. Welch's t-statistics and random forest reduced 514 V-J features to 10 to 15, which were used in a naive Bayes classifier (R e1071). The Morisita-Horn index was used to measure how similar the thyroid and blood repertoires were. The public reads were reprocessed in TCRdb via fastp at Q25 and MiXCR, keeping in-frame beta chains. Every distinct CDR3 protein forms one entry, paired with its most common genes and DNA. TCRdb assigned the V and J calls; the authors' analysis was not used. The sample data list around 800,000 distinct CDR3 sequences, and more than 30% of these were observed just once. In total, the top ten clones hold about 9% of the sample.

The chain is encoded by TRBV14 joined to TRBJ1-2, with TRBD1 matching 7 junction bases. Specimen: blood. The clonotype originates from a man younger than 30 with Graves' hyperthyroidism. The nucleotide sequence reads as follows: TGTGCCAGCAGCAAGGACAGGATATTATACACCTTC. Its translation is CASSKDRILYTF.